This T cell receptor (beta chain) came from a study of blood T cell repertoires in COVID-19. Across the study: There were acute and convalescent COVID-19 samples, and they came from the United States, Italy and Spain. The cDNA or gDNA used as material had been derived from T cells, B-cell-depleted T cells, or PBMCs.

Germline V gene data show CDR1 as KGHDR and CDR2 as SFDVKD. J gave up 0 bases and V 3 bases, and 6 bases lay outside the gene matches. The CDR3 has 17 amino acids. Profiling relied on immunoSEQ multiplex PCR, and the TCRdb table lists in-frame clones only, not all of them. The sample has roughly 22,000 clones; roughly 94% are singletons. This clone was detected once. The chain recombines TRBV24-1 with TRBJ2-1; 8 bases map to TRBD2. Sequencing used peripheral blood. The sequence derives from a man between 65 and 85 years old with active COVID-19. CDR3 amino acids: CATSDATSGSSYNEQFF. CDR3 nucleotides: TGTGCCACCAGTGATGCTACTAGCGGAAGCTCCTACAATGAGCAGTTCTTC.